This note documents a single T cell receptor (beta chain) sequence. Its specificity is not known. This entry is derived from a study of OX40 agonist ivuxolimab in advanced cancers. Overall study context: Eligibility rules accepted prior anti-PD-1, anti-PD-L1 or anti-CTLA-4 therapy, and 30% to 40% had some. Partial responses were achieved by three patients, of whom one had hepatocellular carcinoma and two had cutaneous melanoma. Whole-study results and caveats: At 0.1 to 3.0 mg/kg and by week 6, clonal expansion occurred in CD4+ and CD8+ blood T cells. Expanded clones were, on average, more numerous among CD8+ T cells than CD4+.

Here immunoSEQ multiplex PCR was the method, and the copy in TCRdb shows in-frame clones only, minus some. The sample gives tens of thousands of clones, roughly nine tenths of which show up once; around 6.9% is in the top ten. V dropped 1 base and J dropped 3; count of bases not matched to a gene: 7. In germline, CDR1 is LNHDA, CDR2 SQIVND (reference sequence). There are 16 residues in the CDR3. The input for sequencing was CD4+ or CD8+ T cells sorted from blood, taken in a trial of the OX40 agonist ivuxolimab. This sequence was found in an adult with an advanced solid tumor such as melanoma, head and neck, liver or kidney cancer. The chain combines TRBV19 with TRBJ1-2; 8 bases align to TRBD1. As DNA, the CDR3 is TGTGCCAGTAGTATAGGGACAGGGCACTACGACTATGGCTACACCTTC. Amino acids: CASSIGTGHYDYGYTF.